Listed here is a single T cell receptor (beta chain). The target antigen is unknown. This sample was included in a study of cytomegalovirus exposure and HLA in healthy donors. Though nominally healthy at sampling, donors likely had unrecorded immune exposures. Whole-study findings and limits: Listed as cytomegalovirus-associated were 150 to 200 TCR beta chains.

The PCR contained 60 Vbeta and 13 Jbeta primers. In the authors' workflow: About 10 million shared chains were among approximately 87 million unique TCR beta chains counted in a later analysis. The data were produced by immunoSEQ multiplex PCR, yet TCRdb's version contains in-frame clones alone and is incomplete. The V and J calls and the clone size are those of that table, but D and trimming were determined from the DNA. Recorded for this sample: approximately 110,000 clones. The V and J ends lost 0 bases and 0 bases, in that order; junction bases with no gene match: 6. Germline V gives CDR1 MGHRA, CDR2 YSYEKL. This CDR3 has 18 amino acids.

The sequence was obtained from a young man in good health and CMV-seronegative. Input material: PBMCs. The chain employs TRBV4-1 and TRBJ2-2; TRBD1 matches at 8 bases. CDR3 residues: CASSQEYRGFSNTGELFF. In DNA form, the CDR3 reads TGCGCCAGCAGCCAAGAGTACAGGGGGTTTTCGAACACCGGGGAGCTGTTTTTT.